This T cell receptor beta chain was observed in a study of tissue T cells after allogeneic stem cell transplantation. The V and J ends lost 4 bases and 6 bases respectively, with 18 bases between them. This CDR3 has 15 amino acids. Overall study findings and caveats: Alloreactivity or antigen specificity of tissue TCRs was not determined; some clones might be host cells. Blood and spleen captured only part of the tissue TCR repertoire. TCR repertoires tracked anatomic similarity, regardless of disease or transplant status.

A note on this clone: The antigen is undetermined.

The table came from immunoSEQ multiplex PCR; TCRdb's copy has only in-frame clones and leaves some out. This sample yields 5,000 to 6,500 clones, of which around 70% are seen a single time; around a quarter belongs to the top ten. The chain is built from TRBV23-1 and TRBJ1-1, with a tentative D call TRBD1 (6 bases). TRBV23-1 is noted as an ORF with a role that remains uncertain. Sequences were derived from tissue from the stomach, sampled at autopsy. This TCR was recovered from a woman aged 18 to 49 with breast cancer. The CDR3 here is CASSPFRTVESEAFF. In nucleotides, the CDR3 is TGCGCCAGCAGTCCTTTTCGGACAGTTGAGTCTGAAGCTTTCTTT.